This T cell receptor (beta chain) was identified in a study of cytomegalovirus exposure and HLA in healthy donors. General observations from the study: A later analysis showed HLA-associated TCR beta chains outstripping equally common others in clonal expansion. Excluded: some indistinguishable V segments such as TRBV6-2 and TRBV6-3.

Details on this clone: Its antigen is currently unknown.

PCR used 60 Vbeta primers and 13 Jbeta primers. The table came from immunoSEQ multiplex PCR; TCRdb's copy has only in-frame clones and leaves some out. The sample contains more than 95,000 clones, roughly 80% of which appear only once. CDR1 SGDLS and CDR2 YYNGEE come from the germline V gene. Trimming removed 0 bases from V and 6 bases from J, with 7 bases in between. The CDR3 is 14 residues long. This TCR was recovered from a man aged 18 to 35 in good health and CMV-seropositive. The rearrangement joins TRBV9 to TRBJ1-6; D not resolved. Sequencing was performed on PBMCs. In nucleotides, the CDR3 is TGTGCCAGCAGCGTAGTGGAGGGTAATTCACCCCTCCACTTT. The encoded protein is CASSVVEGNSPLHF. The whole variable domain, remainder taken from reference TRBV9 and TRBJ1-6, is DSGVTQTPKHLITATGQRVTLRCSPRSGDLSVYWYQQSLDQGLQFLIQYYNGEERAKGNILERFSAQQFPDLHSELNLSSLELGDSALYFCASSVVEGNSPLHFGNGTRLTVT.